This T cell receptor (beta chain) was identified during a study of T cells after yellow fever vaccination. Overall study context: Each low-cell-number fraction was prepared by means of SMART-Seq v4 Ultra Low Input. General study results and limits: Post-booster repertoires contained most primary-vaccination clones again (roughly 96% CD4, over 70% CD8). Clonotype sharing between CD4 and CD8 compartments was small.

Comments on this clonotype: Its antigen remains unknown.

5'RACE template switching generated TCR cDNA, adding a universal primer site and UMIs. TCRdb redid the calling of the 5' RACE reads with MiXCR, one entry per CDR3 protein. The data show 250,000 or so distinct CDR3 sequences, 6.9% seen once. The sequence derives from a young man who received the YFV17D yellow fever vaccine. Sequencing was performed on CD4+ T cells sorted from PBMCs, taken 15 days after the yellow fever booster vaccination.

CDR3 protein: CSGVTGVNLGYEQYF. For the CDR3, the DNA is TGCAGCGGTGTAACGGGAGTAAACTTAGGTTACGAGCAGTACTTC. The chain has TRBV29-1 and TRBJ2-7; D might be TRBD2 (6 bases). Germline V CDR1 and CDR2: SQVTM, ANQGSEA. The V end was cut by 7 bases, the J end by 4 bases, with 23 bases between. The CDR3 extends over 15 amino acids.